Listed here are 28 T cell receptor beta chains from one sample, sequenced in a study of identical twins. TCRdb re-called the 5' RACE reads with MiXCR, one entry per CDR3 protein. The table lists about 530,000 distinct CDR3 sequences, about a fifth of them singletons. These data were also reused for a study on yellow fever vaccine responses in identical twins.

Sequencing input: CD4+ T cells sorted from blood. These receptors were collected from a young woman in good health.

In this sample, this clonotype turned up a few times. The rearrangement joins TRBV3-1 to TRBJ2-2; 7 bases map to TRBD2. CDR3 size: 15 residues. V gave up 0 bases and J gave up 2 bases; unmatched junction bases: 0. The germline CDR1 and CDR2 sequences are LGHDT and YNNKEL (reference sequence). CDR3 nucleotides: TGTGCCAGCAGCCAAGAGGGACTAAACACCGGGGAGCTGTTTTTT. Protein product: CASSQEGLNTGELFF.

The J gene is TRBJ2-2, the V gene TRBV28; TRBD2 matches 10 bases. After removal of 10 bases from V and 5 bases from J, the junction contained 10 bases not matched to a gene. The CDR3 is 15 amino acids. Germline loops: CDR1 MDHEN, CDR2 SYDVKM. The CDR3 region has the DNA TGTGCCACCAAAGCGGGGGGGCCTAAGACCGGGGAGCTGTTTTTT. Amino acid sequence: CATKAGGPKTGELFF.

This clonotype was counted between two and nine times. CDR3 nucleotides: TGTGCCAGCAGGGTAGCGGGGGGGGTGGGCACAGATACGCAGTATTTT. Encoded protein: CASRVAGGVGTDTQYF. The J gene is TRBJ2-3, the V gene TRBV12-3 or TRBV12-4, with TRBD2 matching over 11 bases. The CDR3 runs 16 residues. Trimming cost V 6 bases and J 1 base; bases outside gene matches: 6.

The chain combines TRBV12-3 or TRBV12-4 with TRBJ2-1; D is possibly TRBD1 (5 bases). The length of the CDR3 is 16 residues. The germline V and J ends were trimmed by 3 bases and 2 bases, with 14 bases remaining between them. In DNA form, the CDR3 reads TGTGCCAGCAGTTTTGACAGATTACTCACCTACAATGAGCAGTTCTTC. This sequence encodes CASSFDRLLTYNEQFF.

In its sample, this clonotype was seen a few times. The rearrangement joins TRBV10-3 to TRBJ2-1, with 16 bases identical to TRBD2. Germline assignment: CDR1 ENHRY and CDR2 SYGVKD. The CDR3 spans 18 residues. J gave up 0 bases and V 10 bases, and 9 bases lay outside the gene matches. Written as DNA, the CDR3 is TGTGCCACCTCCGGGACTAGCGGGAGGGGAAGCTCCTACAATGAGCAGTTCTTC. Residues: CATSGTSGRGSSYNEQFF.

This clonotype showed up just a few times. This chain uses TRBV12-3 or TRBV12-4 with TRBJ2-3; a possible D gene is TRBD2 (6 bases). V was pared by 4 bases and J by 2 bases, with 10 bases between. This CDR3 is built from 14 residues. The CDR3 reads CASSSGLTTDTQYF. CDR3 nucleotides: TGTGCCAGCAGTTCGGGACTTACCACAGATACGCAGTATTTT.

This clonotype has a handful of counts. This sequence joins TRBV21-1 and TRBJ2-7; the table names TRBD1, a call not compared with the DNA. TRBV21-1 is termed a pseudogene. This CDR3 region has 14 residues. The CDR3 sequence is CASSKSIPGYEQYV. The DNA of the CDR3 is TGTGCCAGCAGCAAAAGTATTCCGGGATACGAGCAGTACGTC.

The chain combines TRBV4-1 with TRBJ2-5; D might be TRBD2 (6 bases). V was shortened by 1 base and J by 5 bases, with 17 bases between the two germline ends. Germline CDR1 and CDR2: MGHRA and YSYEKL. This CDR3 contains 16 residues. This CDR3 reads CASSQVHGGWGETQYF. The DNA for the CDR3 is TGCGCCAGCAGCCAAGTACACGGAGGGTGGGGGGAGACCCAGTACTTC.

The chain has TRBV5-6 and TRBJ2-7; D is uncertain. The germline V gene encodes CDR1 SGHDT and CDR2 YYEEEE. The CDR3 is 13 amino acids. Trimming pared 0 bases from V and 4 bases from J, leaving 8 bases between. The CDR3: CASSLGLQYEQYV. The CDR3 bases are TGTGCCAGCAGCTTGGGTTTACAATACGAGCAGTACGTC.

The chain is built from TRBV3-1 and TRBJ2-1; a possible D gene is TRBD2 (6 bases). V was cut by 3 bases and J by 6 bases, with 15 bases left in between. The CDR3 consists of 15 residues. Germline CDR1 and CDR2: LGHDT and YNNKEL (reference sequence). This CDR3 is CASSHLGTATNEQFF. The CDR3 DNA is TGTGCCAGCAGCCACCTTGGGACTGCCACCAATGAGCAGTTCTTC.

The J gene is TRBJ2-1, the V gene TRBV7-8; D ambiguous. The V end lost 7 bases, the J end lost 2 bases, and 12 bases lay between the germline ends. Germline V gene data show CDR1 as SGHVS and CDR2 as FQNEAQ. This CDR3 is built from 14 residues. CDR3 sequence: CASKHNTAYNEQFF. CDR3 nucleotides: TGTGCCAGCAAACACAACACCGCCTACAATGAGCAGTTCTTC.

This clonotype was seen a few times. The rearrangement links TRBV2 to TRBJ2-7, with TRBD1 matching over 8 bases. Trimming took 8 bases from V and 5 from J; bases not matched to a gene: 11. The CDR3 is 14 amino acids. CDR1 SNHLY and CDR2 FYNNEI come from the germline V gene. CDR3: CASVKNQGADEQYF. In DNA form, the CDR3 reads TGTGCCAGCGTTAAGAACCAGGGGGCCGACGAGCAGTACTTC.

The chain couples TRBV2 to TRBJ2-1, with 8 bases lining up with TRBD2. The V segment lost 6 bases and the J segment 9 bases; nucleotides outside the gene matches: 10. This CDR3 has 14 amino acids. Germline lookup yields CDR1 SNHLY and CDR2 FYNNEI. Here the CDR3 reads CASRSGGRQGEQFF. CDR3 in DNA: TGTGCCAGCAGGTCGGGGGGGCGGCAGGGTGAGCAGTTCTTC.

V and J are TRBV12-3 or TRBV12-4 and TRBJ2-1; 7 bases agree with TRBD1. This CDR3 contains 12 residues. V was pared by 6 bases and J by 13 bases, with 9 bases of the junction left unmatched. CDR3 bases: TGTGCCAGCAGACAACTTGACAGGGCACAGTTCTTC. Its protein is CASRQLDRAQFF.

J is TRBJ1-1 and V is TRBV6-5, with TRBD1 identical over 8 bases. Germline CDR1 reads MNHEY; CDR2 reads SVGAGI. This CDR3 is 14 amino acids long. J was trimmed by 7 bases and V by 4 bases; bases with no gene match: 8. The CDR3 region is CASSSWQGANEAFF. DNA of the CDR3: TGTGCCAGCAGTTCATGGCAGGGGGCAAATGAAGCTTTCTTT.

This chain joins TRBV21-1 and TRBJ1-2. TRBV21-1 is a recognized pseudogene. There are 13 residues in the CDR3. In DNA, the CDR3 is TGTGCCAGCAGCAAAGTACGTCGAGGTGGCTACACCTTC. This translates into CASSKVRRGGYTF.

This clonotype was recorded a few times. The chain employs TRBV9 and TRBJ2-1; 7 bases line up with TRBD2. This CDR3 has 17 residues. Germline V gene data show CDR1 as SGDLS and CDR2 as YYNGEE. V gave up 0 bases and J gave up 1 base; unmatched junction bases: 7. The CDR3 sequence is CASSVGGGGLSYNEQFF. In DNA, the CDR3 is TGTGCCAGCAGCGTAGGTGGGGGGGGACTTTCCTACAATGAGCAGTTCTTC.

This clonotype showed up just a few times. The chain links TRBV5-1 to TRBJ2-1; the match to TRBD2 covers 14 bases. The CDR3 is 16 amino acids. Germline CDR1 and CDR2: SGHRS and YFSETQ. Trimming at V came to 4 bases and at J to 8 bases, leaving 8 bases not matched to a gene. The CDR3 coding sequence is TGCGCCAGCAGCCAAACCGGGACTAGCGGGAGCTATGAGCAGTTCTTC. Translating it yields CASSQTGTSGSYEQFF.

The rearrangement uses TRBV9 and TRBJ2-5; tentatively, D is TRBD2 (6 bases). The CDR3 contains 15 residues. V was shortened by 3 bases and J by 5 bases, with 17 bases between the two germline ends. Germline CDR1 reads SGDLS; CDR2 reads YYNGEE. CDR3 loop: CASSAGDWGVETQYF. CDR3 in DNA: TGTGCCAGCAGCGCGGGGGATTGGGGGGTCGAGACCCAGTACTTC.

The chain employs TRBV27 and TRBJ2-3; D possibly uses TRBD1 or TRBD2 (5 bases each). The germline V gene has CDR1 MNHEY and CDR2 SMNVEV (reference sequence). CDR3 length: 14 amino acids. V was shortened by 7 bases and J by 2 bases, with 13 bases between the two germline ends. The CDR3 bases are TGTGCCAGCAAACCGGGACCAACCACAGATACGCAGTATTTT. This translates into CASKPGPTTDTQYF.

The V gene is TRBV3-1, the J gene TRBJ2-7; possible D gene TRBD1, 6 bases. This CDR3 is 13 amino acids long. Trimming removed 4 bases from V and 1 base from J, with 8 bases in between. Germline V gene lookup returns CDR1 LGHDT and CDR2 YNNKEL (reference sequence). The CDR3 coding sequence is TGTGCCAGCAGCCGCAGGGGATCCTACGAGCAGTACGTC. The encoded protein is CASSRRGSYEQYV.

V usage is TRBV15 and J usage is TRBJ2-5; maybe TRBD2 (6 bases). The CDR3 runs to 15 residues. Looked up from germline, CDR1 is LNHNV and CDR2 is YYDKDF (reference sequence). V lost 0 bases, J lost 5 bases, and 13 bases lay in between. For the CDR3, the DNA is TGTGCCACCAGCAGAGATTGGGCGGGGTGGGAGACCCAGTACTTC. Translation: CATSRDWAGWETQYF.

This clonotype has ten or more counts. This chain uses TRBV5-1 with TRBJ2-7; the match to TRBD2 covers 9 bases. Trimming cost V 1 base and J 1 base; bases outside gene matches: 3. CDR3 length: 15 amino acids. Germline-derived CDR1 and CDR2 are SGHRS and YFSETQ. CDR3 DNA: TGCGCCAGCAGCTTGAGCGGGAGGTTATCCTACGAGCAGTACTTC. Translation gives CASSLSGRLSYEQYF.

This clonotype was observed a handful of times. V and J are TRBV20-1 and TRBJ2-2; D gene unclear. The CDR3 contains 13 residues. Trimming took off 3 bases at V and 4 bases at J, with 9 bases between the two ends. Germline V gene lookup returns CDR1 DFQATT and CDR2 SNEGSKA (reference sequence). This chain's CDR3 is CSARNPITGELFF. In nucleotides, the CDR3 is TGCAGTGCTAGGAATCCTATCACCGGGGAGCTGTTTTTT.

This clonotype was counted ten times or more. The chain combines TRBV12-3 or TRBV12-4 with TRBJ1-5; D is ambiguous. This CDR3 has 14 amino acids. V was trimmed by 4 bases and J by 6 bases, leaving 13 bases between them. The CDR3 DNA sequence: TGTGCCAGCAGTTCCCTCCTGCGGGGTCAGCCCCAGCATTTT. This sequence encodes CASSSLLRGQPQHF.

The V and J genes are TRBV20-1 and TRBJ2-7, with a weak D call TRBD2 (5 bases). Trimming pared 4 bases from V and 4 bases from J, leaving 17 bases between. The CDR3 is 14 amino acids. Germline V gives CDR1 DFQATT, CDR2 SNEGSKA (reference sequence). CDR3 amino acids: CSAIGPRRRYEQYF. CDR3 DNA: TGCAGTGCTATCGGGCCTAGAAGGAGGTACGAGCAGTACTTC.

This clonotype was observed once. DNA of the CDR3: TGTGCCACCAGCCGCGGGACCCCCAATGAGCAGTTCTTC. It yields the protein CATSRGTPNEQFF. The chain uses TRBV15 and TRBJ2-1; weak D call: TRBD2 (6 bases). The CDR3 is 13 amino acids. CDR1 is LNHNV, CDR2 YYDKDF, per germline (reference sequence). V was clipped by 5 bases and J by 6 bases, with 11 bases between them. The full variable domain, rest sourced from reference TRBV15 and TRBJ2-1, is DAMVIQNPRYQVTQFGKPVTLSCSQTLNHNVMYWYQQKSSQAPKLLFHYYDKDFNNEADTPDNFQSRRPNTSFCFLDIRSPGLGDTAMYLCATSRGTPNEQFFGPGTRLTVL.

The chain links TRBV7-8 to TRBJ2-1, with TRBD2 matching 8 bases. Germline assignment: CDR1 SGHVS and CDR2 FQNEAQ. The CDR3 sequence is 16 residues long. After removal of 5 bases from V and 1 base from J, the junction contained 7 bases not matched to a gene. Written as DNA, the CDR3 is TGTGCCAGCAGCCCCGTAGCGGGGAGGTCCTACAATGAGCAGTTCTTC. It codes for CASSPVAGRSYNEQFF.